The 8 T cell receptor beta chains below come from one sample, sequenced in a study of blood T cell repertoires in COVID-19. Method: immunoSEQ multiplex PCR; TCRdb's copy keeps in-frame clones and lacks some. The data show about 120,000 clones, 85% seen once. Sequencing used peripheral blood. These TCRs come from a human donor in a cohort sampled during active COVID-19.

J is TRBJ1-4 and V is TRBV18; 10 positions match TRBD1. Trimming cost V 3 bases and J 8 bases; bases outside gene matches: 6. Germline-derived CDR1 and CDR2 are KGHSH and LQKENI. This CDR3 has 15 residues. The CDR3 region has the DNA TGTGCCAGCTCACCTTCTGGGACAGGGGCCGAAAAACTGTTTTTT. This codes for CASSPSGTGAEKLFF.

V is TRBV7-2 and J is TRBJ2-7; TRBD2 is a possible D gene (5 bases). The CDR3 has 15 amino acids. Germline values: CDR1 SGHTA, CDR2 FQGNSA. Trimming removed 4 bases at V and 5 bases at J, with 18 bases between. The CDR3 region has the DNA TGTGCCAGCAGCTCACGGCAGAGGGTCGTAAACGAGCAGTACTTC. Encoded protein: CASSSRQRVVNEQYF.

V and J are TRBV2 and TRBJ2-3; TRBD2 agrees at 9 bases. Germline V gene sequence: CDR1 SNHLY, CDR2 FYNNEI. V dropped 6 bases and J dropped 0; count of bases not matched to a gene: 7. This CDR3 has 16 amino acids. The CDR3 sequence is CASSGLAGSSTDTQYF. In nucleotides, the CDR3 is TGTGCCAGCAGCGGCCTAGCGGGGAGTAGCACAGATACGCAGTATTTT.

J is TRBJ1-3 and V is TRBV5-1; 9 bases align to TRBD1. Per the germline V gene, CDR1 is SGHRS and CDR2 is YFSETQ. The CDR3 runs 15 residues. J lost 2 bases, V lost 4 bases, and 4 bases had no gene match. The CDR3, as DNA: TGCGCCAGCAGCAAGGGACAGGGAGCTGGAAACACCATATATTTT. Its translation is CASSKGQGAGNTIYF.

The count of this clone is one. V and J are TRBV7-2 and TRBJ2-7; 11 nucleotides agree with TRBD2. Germline trimming cut 1 base from V and 3 bases from J; bases unmatched to any gene: 2. The CDR3 covers 15 residues. CDR1 is SGHTA and CDR2 is FQGNSA in the germline V gene. Here the CDR3 reads CASSLVGLAGYEQYF. The CDR3 region has the DNA TGTGCCAGCAGCTTAGTTGGACTAGCGGGCTACGAGCAGTACTTC. The variable domain in full, completed from reference TRBV7-2 and TRBJ2-7, reads GAGVSQSPSNKVTEKGKDVELRCDPISGHTALYWYRQSLGQGLEFLIYFQGNSAPDKSGLPSDRFSAERTGGSVSTLTIQRTQQEDSAVYLCASSLVGLAGYEQYFGPGTRLTVT.

This clone was seen only a few times. Here the CDR3 DNA reads TGTGCCAGCAGCCCTCCATGGGGCAGGGGGGATCAGCCCCAGCATTTT. It encodes CASSPPWGRGDQPQHF. The V call is TRBV2, the J call TRBJ1-5; the match to TRBD1 covers 7 bases. Germline V gives CDR1 SNHLY, CDR2 FYNNEI. CDR3 length equals 16 residues. V shed 6 bases, J shed 5 bases, and the junction held 13 bases outside the gene matches.

Here the CDR3 DNA reads TGTGCCAGCAGCCACAGGGGAGGTAATGAAAAACTGTTTTTT. Translated, it gives CASSHRGGNEKLFF. The chain uses TRBV5-6 and TRBJ1-4; 7 positions match TRBD1. There are 14 residues in the CDR3. Trimming took 4 bases from V and 4 from J; bases not matched to a gene: 4. CDR1 is SGHDT, CDR2 YYEEEE, per germline. The variable domain in full, with the rest retrieved from reference TRBV5-6 and TRBJ1-4, is DAGVTQSPTHLIKTRGQQVTLRCSPKSGHDTVSWYQQALGQGPQFIFQYYEEEERQRGNFPDRFSGHQFPNYSSELNVNALLLGDSALYLCASSHRGGNEKLFFGSGTQLSVL.

The chain is built from TRBV7-9 and TRBJ2-3; 8 bases agree with TRBD2. CDR3 length equals 17 residues. Germline V lookup: CDR1 SEHNR, CDR2 FQNEAQ (reference sequence). V shed 5 bases and J 2 bases; nucleotides not matched to a gene: 12. CDR3 in amino acids: CASSPPRARGDTDTQYF. The CDR3 DNA is TGTGCCAGCAGCCCCCCCAGGGCGCGGGGGGACACAGATACGCAGTATTTT. The full variable domain, its missing parts supplied by reference TRBV7-9 and TRBJ2-3, is DTGVSQNPRHKITKRGQNVTFRCDPISEHNRLYWYRQTLGQGPEFLTYFQNEAQLEKSRLLSDRFSAERPKGSFSTLEIQRTEQGDSAMYLCASSPPRARGDTDTQYFGPGTRLTVL.